Listed here are 23 T cell receptor beta chains from one sample, sequenced in a study of T cell responses to AZD1222 COVID-19 vaccine. The protocol was immunoSEQ multiplex PCR, while the TCRdb copy is restricted to in-frame clones and leaves out a portion. The sample holds 100,000 to 150,000 clones, roughly 90% seen once. Here the sequenced sample was peripheral blood, taken on day 0 of AZD1222 vaccination. Receptors originate from an adult in good health.

This clone was counted a single time. The junction shows a germline mismatch at one end, possibly a read error. The V call is TRBV7-7, the J call TRBJ2-7; D perhaps matches TRBD2 (5 bases). Germline V gives CDR1 SSHAT, CDR2 FNYEAQ (reference sequence). The CDR3 length is 15 residues. The CDR3 nucleotides are TGTGCTAGCAGCCCTGGGGTAGCGAGGTCCTACGAGCAGTACTTC. It yields the protein CASSPGVARSYEQYF.

The chain links TRBV5-6 to TRBJ1-1; weak D call: TRBD1 (5 bases). Germline loops: CDR1 SGHDT, CDR2 YYEEEE. V dropped 1 base and J dropped 0 bases, with 10 bases sitting between them. This CDR3 contains 15 residues. DNA for the CDR3: TGTGCCAGCAGCTTGACAGGAGACTTGAACACTGAAGCTTTCTTT. Its protein product is CASSLTGDLNTEAFF.

The gene calls are TRBV5-6 and TRBJ2-7, with D possibly TRBD2 on 5 matching bases. Deletions cut 1 base from V and 3 bases from J, with 8 bases between. Germline V gene lookup returns CDR1 SGHDT and CDR2 YYEEEE. This CDR3 is built from 13 residues. The CDR3 coding sequence is TGTGCCAGCAGCTTGTCTGCGGGCTACGAGCAGTACTTC. Protein product: CASSLSAGYEQYF.

The chain recombines TRBV19 with TRBJ2-7; the match to TRBD1 covers 7 bases. The trim removed 4 bases at V and 0 bases at J, leaving 6 bases unmatched. Germline CDR1 and CDR2: LNHDA and SQIVND (reference sequence). The CDR3 extends over 15 amino acids. The CDR3 DNA follows: TGTGCCAGTAGTACCCGGACAGGATTCTCCTACGAGCAGTACTTC. The encoded protein is CASSTRTGFSYEQYF.

The chain joins TRBV30 to TRBJ1-1; 10 nucleotides align to TRBD1. CDR3 length: 16 residues. CDR1 GTSNPN and CDR2 SVGIG come from the germline V gene (reference sequence). The V and J ends lost 3 bases and 1 base, in that order; junction bases with no gene match: 8. CDR3 in amino acids: CAWSPTGQGKNTEAFF. CDR3 DNA sequence: TGTGCCTGGAGCCCTACGGGACAGGGGAAGAACACTGAAGCTTTCTTT.

The genes are TRBV14 and TRBJ2-7; D call uncertain. V was cut by 5 bases and J by 4 bases, with 18 bases left in between. CDR3 length: 15 amino acids. CDR1 is SGHDN, CDR2 FVKESK, per germline. In DNA, the CDR3 is TGTGCCAGCAGCGCGTTAGGTCGGGCTAAATACGAGCAGTACTTC. Protein: CASSALGRAKYEQYF.

The chain employs TRBV28 and TRBJ2-5, with D possibly TRBD2 on 6 matching bases. This CDR3 contains 16 residues. V was shortened by 4 bases and J by 4 bases, with 19 bases between the two germline ends. Germline V gives CDR1 MDHEN, CDR2 SYDVKM. Written as DNA, the CDR3 is TGTGCCAGCAGTTCCCCATCGGGAGTAGTGGCAGAGACCCAGTACTTC. Its protein is CASSSPSGVVAETQYF.

V and J are TRBV7-9 and TRBJ2-5; D may correspond to TRBD1 or TRBD2 (5 bases each). The ends were cut back, 5 bases at V and 5 bases at J, with 18 bases in the middle. The CDR3 contains 15 residues. CDR1 is SEHNR, CDR2 FQNEAQ, per germline (reference sequence). The CDR3 loop is CASSPRDLGTETQYF. Here the CDR3 DNA reads TGTGCCAGCAGCCCCAGGGACCTAGGGACGGAGACCCAGTACTTC.

The genes are TRBV28 and TRBJ1-2, with D hard to call. Per germline, CDR1 MDHEN and CDR2 SYDVKM. This CDR3 comprises 11 residues. Trimming stripped 6 bases from V and 4 bases from J, with 6 bases between. As DNA, the CDR3 is TGTGCCAGCAGGATAGGCTATGGCTACACCTTC. This sequence encodes CASRIGYGYTF.

The chain recombines TRBV11-3 with TRBJ2-3; 12 nucleotides agree with TRBD2. CDR1 and CDR2 (germline): SGHNT, YENEEA. The CDR3 runs 16 residues. V gave up 5 bases and J gave up 0 bases; unmatched junction bases: 3. As DNA, the CDR3 is TGTGCCAGCAGCATGGGGACTAGCGGGAGCACAGATACGCAGTATTTT. Protein product: CASSMGTSGSTDTQYF.

The V and J genes are TRBV28 and TRBJ1-5; 7 nucleotides agree with TRBD1. The V and J ends lost 1 base and 4 bases, in that order; junction bases with no gene match: 10. The length of the CDR3 is 17 residues. The germline CDR1 and CDR2 sequences are MDHEN and SYDVKM. As DNA, the CDR3 is TGTGCCAGCAGTTTATTGGTTTGGGGACAGCTAAATCAGCCCCAGCATTTT. It yields the protein CASSLLVWGQLNQPQHF.

The CDR3 is CASSLLRGQDNVYSNQPQHF. The CDR3 region has the DNA TGTGCCAGCAGCTTATTACGGGGGCAAGATAATGTATACAGCAATCAGCCCCAGCATTTT. The V call is TRBV7-8, the J call TRBJ1-5; tentatively, D is TRBD1 (6 bases). Germline-derived CDR1 and CDR2 are SGHVS and FQNEAQ. V shed 2 bases and J shed 1 base, with 24 bases lying between them. This CDR3 contains 20 residues.

The count of this clone is one. The chain recombines TRBV11-2 with TRBJ2-7; D ambiguous. The CDR3 runs to 12 residues. Trimming shortened V by 7 bases and J by 3 bases, and 10 bases separated the two germline ends. The germline V gene has CDR1 SGHAT and CDR2 FQNNGV. The CDR3 here is CASTLGNYEQYF. As DNA, the CDR3 is TGTGCCAGCACATTGGGTAACTACGAGCAGTACTTC.

This sequence joins TRBV30 and TRBJ2-2, with D perhaps being TRBD1 or TRBD2 (5 bases each). CDR1 and CDR2 (germline): GTSNPN, SVGIG (reference sequence). The CDR3 sequence is 16 residues long. Deletions cut 3 bases from V and 4 bases from J, with 18 bases between. The CDR3: CAWSRIWDGFTGELFF. CDR3 DNA sequence: TGTGCCTGGAGCCGTATATGGGACGGATTCACCGGGGAGCTGTTTTTT.

The chain joins TRBV19 to TRBJ1-2; a possible D gene is TRBD1 (5 bases). In germline, CDR1 is LNHDA, CDR2 SQIVND (reference sequence). The CDR3 loop spans 19 amino acids. The V and J ends lost 5 bases and 1 base respectively, with 26 bases between them. The CDR3 loop reads CASSLLSRGRAGINYGYTF. The CDR3 coding sequence is TGTGCCAGTAGTCTCCTTTCTCGGGGCAGGGCAGGAATTAACTATGGCTACACCTTC.

The V gene is TRBV12-3 or TRBV12-4, the J gene TRBJ2-7, with D possibly TRBD1 on 8 matching bases. Trimming removed 2 bases from V and 6 bases from J, with 11 bases in between. The CDR3 consists of 13 residues. DNA of the CDR3: TGTGCCAGCAGTTTAAACAGGGGGGGCGAGCAGTACTTC. The encoded protein is CASSLNRGGEQYF.

J is TRBJ2-1 and V is TRBV2, with TRBD2 identical over 10 bases. After removal of 8 bases from V and 9 bases from J, the junction contained 7 bases not matched to a gene. This CDR3 has 13 residues. Looked up from germline, CDR1 is SNHLY and CDR2 is FYNNEI. The CDR3 DNA reads as TGTGCCAGCGTGGGGCTAGCGGGAGTTGAGCAGTTCTTC. Residues: CASVGLAGVEQFF.

V gene TRBV6-5 combines with J gene TRBJ2-5; D perhaps matches TRBD1 (6 bases). CDR3 length: 13 residues. Germline CDR1 is MNHEY and CDR2 is SVGAGI. The ends were cut back, 8 bases at V and 2 bases at J, with 12 bases in the middle. The CDR3 loop is CASGAGTQETQYF. Here the CDR3 DNA reads TGTGCCAGCGGAGCCGGGACACAAGAGACCCAGTACTTC.

The chain couples TRBV6-2 or TRBV6-3 to TRBJ1-4; unclear D gene. V lost 4 bases and J lost 4, with 10 bases in between. In germline, CDR1 is MNHEY, CDR2 SVGEGT. The CDR3 loop spans 14 amino acids. CDR3 residues: CASSLQVNNEKLFF. DNA of the CDR3: TGTGCCAGCAGTTTGCAGGTCAATAATGAAAAACTGTTTTTT.

The V gene is TRBV19, the J gene TRBJ1-1; D remains unclear. The CDR3 loop spans 14 amino acids. V lost 10 bases and J lost 0, with 15 bases in between. Germline loops: CDR1 LNHDA, CDR2 SQIVND (reference sequence). Here the CDR3 reads CATTEMNMNTEAFF. Written as DNA, the CDR3 is TGTGCCACTACGGAAATGAACATGAACACTGAAGCTTTCTTT.

The V call is TRBV6-2 or TRBV6-3, the J call TRBJ2-7, with D possibly TRBD2 on 7 matching bases. CDR3 size: 17 residues. Germline assignment: CDR1 MNHEY and CDR2 SVGEGT. Trimming stripped 2 bases from V and 0 bases from J, with 17 bases between. The CDR3 bases are TGTGCCAGCAGTTACGGGAGGGGGGCCCAGAGCTCCTACGAGCAGTACTTC. Its translation is CASSYGRGAQSSYEQYF.

This clone appeared a single time. The chain links TRBV5-1 to TRBJ2-3, with 15 bases fitting TRBD2. CDR3 length equals 16 residues. The germline gives CDR1 SGHRS, CDR2 YFSETQ. V lost 3 bases, J lost 3 bases, and 2 bases stayed unmatched. CDR3 bases: TGCGCCAGCAGCTCCGGGACTAGCGGGGGGACAGATACGCAGTATTTT. Its translation: CASSSGTSGGTDTQYF.

This sequence joins TRBV5-6 and TRBJ1-1; tentatively, D is TRBD1 (5 bases). This CDR3 is built from 11 residues. CDR1 and CDR2 from the germline V gene are SGHDT and YYEEEE. Trimming removed 4 bases at V and 10 bases at J, with 11 bases between. As DNA, the CDR3 is TGTGCCAGCAGCCGGTTAGGGGCAGCTTTCTTT. This translates into CASSRLGAAFF.